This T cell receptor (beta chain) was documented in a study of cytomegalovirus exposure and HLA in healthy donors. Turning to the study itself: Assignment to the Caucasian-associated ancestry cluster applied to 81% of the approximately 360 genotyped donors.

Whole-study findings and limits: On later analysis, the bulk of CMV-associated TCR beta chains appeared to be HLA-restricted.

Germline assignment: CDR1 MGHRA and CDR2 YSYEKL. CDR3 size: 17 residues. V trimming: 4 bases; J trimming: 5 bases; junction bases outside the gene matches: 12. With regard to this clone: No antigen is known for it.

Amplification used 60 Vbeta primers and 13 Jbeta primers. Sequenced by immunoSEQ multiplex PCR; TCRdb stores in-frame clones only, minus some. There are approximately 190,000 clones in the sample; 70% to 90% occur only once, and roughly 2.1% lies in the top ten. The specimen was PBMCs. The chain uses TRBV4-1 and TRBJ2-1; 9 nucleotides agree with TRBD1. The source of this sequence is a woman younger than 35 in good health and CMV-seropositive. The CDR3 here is CASSPRHGQGTNNEQFF. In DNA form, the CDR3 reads TGCGCCAGCAGCCCCCGCCACGGACAGGGGACGAACAATGAGCAGTTCTTC.